This T cell receptor (beta chain) is drawn from a study of blood T cell repertoires in COVID-19. Libraries were prepared by immunoSEQ multiplex PCR; TCRdb keeps only in-frame clonotypes and omits some of them. Among about 180,000 clones listed, roughly 75% were seen once. CDR1 and CDR2 from the germline V gene are SGHTA and FQGNSA. There are 15 residues in the CDR3. Trimming removed 1 base from V and 3 bases from J, with 10 bases in between. Source material: peripheral blood. The chain couples TRBV7-2 to TRBJ2-1, with a possible D match to TRBD1 (5 bases). This sequence originates from a man between 65 and 85 years old with active or convalescent COVID-19. The CDR3, as DNA: TGTGCCAGCAGCTTAGAGGGGTTAGGCTACAATGAGCAGTTCTTC. It specifies CASSLEGLGYNEQFF.